This T cell receptor (beta chain) was sequenced for a study of blood T cells in healthy people across ages. Overall study results and limits: Correlation between TCR beta diversity and naive T cell percentage was strong.

Sample-barcoded 5' priming and a J-beta primer mix drove a second PCR of roughly 7 to 11 cycles. A template-switch adaptor that had 12 random nucleotides put a tag on each cDNA molecule. One entry per CDR3 protein, called by TCRdb with MiXCR from the 5' RACE reads. Of hundreds of thousands of distinct CDR3 sequences in the sample, 49% were seen once. CDR1 is ENHRY and CDR2 is SYGVKD in the germline V gene. This CDR3 is built from 11 residues. V was trimmed by 2 bases and J by 5 bases, leaving 1 base between them. About 9.6 milliliters of peripheral blood were drawn from each donor into EDTA-treated tubes. As concerns this clonotype: Its antigen is currently unknown.

The chain carries TRBV10-3 and TRBJ2-1, with D unclear. The source is an older woman in good health. The sequenced sample consisted of blood. CDR3 coding DNA: TGTGCCATCAGTGAGAACAATGAGCAGTTCTTC. This translates into CAISENNEQFF.